These T cell receptor beta chains were read from a single sample in a study of T cells in localized non-small cell lung cancer. The assay was immunoSEQ multiplex PCR, and TCRdb's table has in-frame clones only and misses some. The sample holds some 64,000 clones, more than 80% seen once. The sample was PBMCs, taken before any cancer treatment. Receptors were obtained from a man between 40 and 70 years old with stage II lung adenocarcinoma. Both conserved end residues are part of each CDR3. Each record gives: CDR3 length, V gene, clone size, D gene, J gene, CDR3 DNA, CDR3 protein. The D gene is left open where the match is weak. Only part of the rows carry a size: once, few, many, or a class if the clone is expanded.

len: 15; v_gene: TRBV18; abundance: .; d_gene: .; j_gene: TRBJ1-1; CDR3nt: TGTGCCAGCTCACCACCTCCAGAAATGAACACTGAAGCTTTCTTT; CDR3aa: CASSPPPEMNTEAFF
len: 14; v_gene: TRBV15; abundance: .; d_gene: .; j_gene: TRBJ1-1; CDR3nt: TGTGCCACCAGCAGTCTGGGACTGAACACTGAAGCTTTCTTT; CDR3aa: CATSSLGLNTEAFF
len: 14; v_gene: TRBV5-6; abundance: .; d_gene: .; j_gene: TRBJ2-3; CDR3nt: TGTGCCAGCAGCTTGGTGGGAGCGGCAGATACGCAGTATTTT; CDR3aa: CASSLVGAADTQYF
len: 15; v_gene: TRBV25-1; abundance: .; d_gene: TRBD1; j_gene: TRBJ2-7; CDR3nt: TGTGCCAGCAGTGAGGGAAACAGGGGGGTCTACGAGCAGTACTTC; CDR3aa: CASSEGNRGVYEQYF
len: 14; v_gene: TRBV9; abundance: .; d_gene: .; j_gene: TRBJ2-3; CDR3nt: TGTGCCAGCAGCGTAGCCACTAGCACAGATACGCAGTATTTT; CDR3aa: CASSVATSTDTQYF
len: 11; v_gene: TRBV20-1; abundance: few; d_gene: .; j_gene: TRBJ1-1; CDR3nt: TGCAGTGCCCAAGGGTACACTGAAGCTTTCTTT; CDR3aa: CSAQGYTEAFF
len: 13; v_gene: TRBV2; abundance: .; d_gene: .; j_gene: TRBJ1-1; CDR3nt: TGTGCCAGCAGGGAACAGGCCATTTCTGAAGCTTTCTTT; CDR3aa: CASREQAISEAFF
len: 16; v_gene: TRBV7-6; abundance: .; d_gene: TRBD2; j_gene: TRBJ2-7; CDR3nt: TGTGCCAGCAGCCCGTTCGGGGGGTCCACGGCCTACGAGCAGTACTTC; CDR3aa: CASSPFGGSTAYEQYF
len: 20; v_gene: TRBV6-1; abundance: .; d_gene: .; j_gene: TRBJ2-3; CDR3nt: TGTGCCAGCAGTGAAAACTCAGGGGCGAATCTAGCATCCCCAGGAGATACGCAGTATTTT; CDR3aa: CASSENSGANLASPGDTQYF
len: 16; v_gene: TRBV13; abundance: .; d_gene: .; j_gene: TRBJ2-5; CDR3nt: TGTGCCAGCAGCCTCAGGACAACCTCCCGGGGGGAGACCCAGTACTTC; CDR3aa: CASSLRTTSRGETQYF
len: 15; v_gene: TRBV19; abundance: once; d_gene: TRBD2; j_gene: TRBJ2-2; CDR3nt: TGTGCCAGTAGTATAGGACTAGCCCACACCGGGGAGCTGTTTTTT; CDR3aa: CASSIGLAHTGELFF
len: 17; v_gene: TRBV29-1; abundance: .; d_gene: TRBD2; j_gene: TRBJ2-2; CDR3nt: TGCAGCGCCATTCTAGCGGGAGTTGCGTTCGGGACCGGGGAGCTGTTTTTT; CDR3aa: CSAILAGVAFGTGELFF
len: 16; v_gene: TRBV2; abundance: .; d_gene: TRBD1; j_gene: TRBJ2-1; CDR3nt: TGTGCCAACAGGGGCGGGCAACCCCTTTCCTACAATGAGCAGTTCTTC; CDR3aa: CANRGGQPLSYNEQFF
len: 13; v_gene: TRBV29-1; abundance: medium-sized; d_gene: .; j_gene: TRBJ1-5; CDR3nt: TGCAGCGTTAATAATGTCGGTACTGGGCCCCAGCATTTT; CDR3aa: CSVNNVGTGPQHF
len: 13; v_gene: TRBV5-6; abundance: .; d_gene: TRBD2; j_gene: TRBJ2-5; CDR3nt: TGTGCCAGCAGCCCATCGGCGGGGGAGGTCCAGTACTTC; CDR3aa: CASSPSAGEVQYF
len: 15; v_gene: TRBV7-9; abundance: .; d_gene: .; j_gene: TRBJ2-7; CDR3nt: TGTGCCAGCAGCTTTAGGGGAGCCAGTTCCTACGAGCAGTACTTC; CDR3aa: CASSFRGASSYEQYF
len: 16; v_gene: TRBV18; abundance: .; d_gene: .; j_gene: TRBJ1-1; CDR3nt: TGTGCCAGCTCACCATTCGGGGGGGGCGTCGACACTGAAGCTTTCTTT; CDR3aa: CASSPFGGGVDTEAFF
len: 16; v_gene: TRBV6-6; abundance: once; d_gene: .; j_gene: TRBJ2-2; CDR3nt: TGTGCCAGCAGATCAACAGAGGCGAGACGAGGCGGGGAGCTGTTTTTT; CDR3aa: CASRSTEARRGGELFF
len: 14; v_gene: TRBV6-5; abundance: .; d_gene: .; j_gene: TRBJ1-1; CDR3nt: TGTGCCAGCAGTGCCCCCGGGAGAAGGACTGAAGCTTTCTTT; CDR3aa: CASSAPGRRTEAFF
len: 16; v_gene: TRBV4-3; abundance: .; d_gene: TRBD2; j_gene: TRBJ2-1; CDR3nt: TGCGCCAGCAGCCAAGGACTAGCCGGCTCCTACAATGAGCAGTTCTTC; CDR3aa: CASSQGLAGSYNEQFF
len: 12; v_gene: TRBV29-1; abundance: .; d_gene: .; j_gene: TRBJ2-7; CDR3nt: TGCAGCGCCCTGACTCTTCCCTACGAGCAGTACTTC; CDR3aa: CSALTLPYEQYF
len: 16; v_gene: TRBV19; abundance: .; d_gene: TRBD2; j_gene: TRBJ2-7; CDR3nt: TGTGCCAGTAGTGAGACCGGGACTAGCGGGATTTCGCAGCAGTACTTC; CDR3aa: CASSETGTSGISQQYF
len: 15; v_gene: TRBV6-1; abundance: .; d_gene: .; j_gene: TRBJ2-3; CDR3nt: TGTGCCAGCGCCAGCGGGCTAGCGAGAACAGATACGCAGTATTTT; CDR3aa: CASASGLARTDTQYF
len: 17; v_gene: TRBV23-1; abundance: .; d_gene: .; j_gene: TRBJ2-2; CDR3nt: TGCGCCAGCAGCCCTCACGCCACTCGTCGTCTTTCCGGGGAGCTGTTTTTT; CDR3aa: CASSPHATRRLSGELFF
len: 16; v_gene: TRBV2; abundance: .; d_gene: .; j_gene: TRBJ1-5; CDR3nt: TGTGCCAGCAGTGAAGCGCCGAGGGGGGGCAATCAGCCCCAGCATTTT; CDR3aa: CASSEAPRGGNQPQHF
len: 16; v_gene: TRBV19; abundance: .; d_gene: TRBD2; j_gene: TRBJ2-1; CDR3nt: TGTGCCAGTAGCCCGCTGACTAGCGGGAGTTACAATGAGCAGTTCTTC; CDR3aa: CASSPLTSGSYNEQFF
len: 12; v_gene: TRBV19; abundance: .; d_gene: .; j_gene: TRBJ2-7; CDR3nt: TGTGCCAGTAGTAGGGATTTCTACGAGCAGTACTTC; CDR3aa: CASSRDFYEQYF
len: 16; v_gene: TRBV7-2; abundance: .; d_gene: .; j_gene: TRBJ1-1; CDR3nt: TGTGCCAGCAGCTCCCCTGGCTTAAGATCGAACACTGAAGCTTTCTTT; CDR3aa: CASSSPGLRSNTEAFF
len: 14; v_gene: TRBV6-1; abundance: .; d_gene: TRBD1; j_gene: TRBJ1-1; CDR3nt: TGTGCCAGCAGTGTCCGGGACAGGGATACTGAAGCTTTCTTT; CDR3aa: CASSVRDRDTEAFF
len: 14; v_gene: TRBV7-9; abundance: .; d_gene: .; j_gene: TRBJ2-6; CDR3nt: .; CDR3aa: CASSFGPGGEVLTF
len: 16; v_gene: TRBV4-2; abundance: few; d_gene: .; j_gene: TRBJ1-1; CDR3nt: TGTGCCAGCAGCCAAGATAGGAGGGGCATGAACACTGAAGCTTTCTTT; CDR3aa: CASSQDRRGMNTEAFF
len: 14; v_gene: TRBV7-9; abundance: .; d_gene: TRBD1; j_gene: TRBJ2-7; CDR3nt: TGTGCCAGCAGCCCAGGACAGGGTCAGGGGGAGCAGTACTTC; CDR3aa: CASSPGQGQGEQYF
len: 12; v_gene: TRBV18; abundance: .; d_gene: .; j_gene: TRBJ2-5; CDR3nt: TGTGCCAGCTCACCCATCCAAGAGACCCAGTACTTC; CDR3aa: CASSPIQETQYF
len: 14; v_gene: TRBV2; abundance: once; d_gene: TRBD2; j_gene: TRBJ2-3; CDR3nt: TGTGCCAGCAGGGAGGGACTAGTGACAGATACGCAGTATTTT; CDR3aa: CASREGLVTDTQYF
len: 14; v_gene: TRBV6-6; abundance: .; d_gene: .; j_gene: TRBJ1-4; CDR3nt: TGTGCCACCTCCACCAGTGCAACTAATGAAAAACTGTTTTTT; CDR3aa: CATSTSATNEKLFF
len: 13; v_gene: TRBV6-4; abundance: .; d_gene: .; j_gene: TRBJ2-3; CDR3nt: TGTGCCAGCAGTGACACCGACAGCAAACCGCAGTATTTT; CDR3aa: CASSDTDSKPQYF
len: 14; v_gene: TRBV5-6; abundance: .; d_gene: TRBD2; j_gene: TRBJ2-7; CDR3nt: TGTGCCAGCAGCTTGGGGGCTAGCGGCTACGAGCAGTACTTC; CDR3aa: CASSLGASGYEQYF
len: 14; v_gene: TRBV19; abundance: few; d_gene: TRBD1; j_gene: TRBJ2-2; CDR3nt: TGTGCCAGTAATACAGGGGGCGCAACCGGGGAGCTGTTTTTT; CDR3aa: CASNTGGATGELFF
len: 13; v_gene: TRBV15; abundance: .; d_gene: .; j_gene: TRBJ1-5; CDR3nt: TGTGCCACCAGCGAGTCACCCAGTCAGCCCCAGCATTTT; CDR3aa: CATSESPSQPQHF
len: 17; v_gene: TRBV9; abundance: .; d_gene: .; j_gene: TRBJ2-5; CDR3nt: TGTGCCAGCAGCCCGCGACAGGTAGGGATCTTCCAAGAGACCCAGTACTTC; CDR3aa: CASSPRQVGIFQETQYF
len: 14; v_gene: TRBV19; abundance: .; d_gene: .; j_gene: TRBJ1-1; CDR3nt: TGTGCCAGTAGTATCCCAGGGGCTGTCACTGAAGCTTTCTTT; CDR3aa: CASSIPGAVTEAFF
len: 13; v_gene: TRBV9; abundance: .; d_gene: .; j_gene: TRBJ2-2; CDR3nt: TGTGCCAGCAGCACCACCTCAGCCGGGGAGCTGTTTTTT; CDR3aa: CASSTTSAGELFF
len: 14; v_gene: TRBV10-3; abundance: .; d_gene: TRBD1; j_gene: TRBJ1-3; CDR3nt: TGTGCCATCAGTACACGGGACAGGGGAAACACCATATATTTT; CDR3aa: CAISTRDRGNTIYF
len: 13; v_gene: TRBV2; abundance: .; d_gene: .; j_gene: TRBJ2-5; CDR3nt: TGTGCCAGCAATGTTGGGGTTGTAGAGACCCAGTACTTC; CDR3aa: CASNVGVVETQYF
len: 14; v_gene: TRBV4-1; abundance: .; d_gene: TRBD1; j_gene: TRBJ1-2; CDR3nt: TGCGCCAGCAGCCTCGCACAGGGGTCGTATGGCTACACCTTC; CDR3aa: CASSLAQGSYGYTF
len: 13; v_gene: TRBV5-4; abundance: .; d_gene: TRBD1; j_gene: TRBJ1-2; CDR3nt: TGTGCCAGCAGATCGGGACAGGACTATGGCTACACCTTC; CDR3aa: CASRSGQDYGYTF
len: 14; v_gene: TRBV7-2; abundance: .; d_gene: TRBD1; j_gene: TRBJ1-1; CDR3nt: TGTGCCAGCAGCTTTGGACAGGTGAACACTGAAGCTTTCTTT; CDR3aa: CASSFGQVNTEAFF
len: 15; v_gene: TRBV7-9; abundance: .; d_gene: .; j_gene: TRBJ1-3; CDR3nt: TGTGCCAGCAGCTTACAGGGATTCTCTGGAAACACCATATATTTT; CDR3aa: CASSLQGFSGNTIYF
len: 13; v_gene: TRBV5-1; abundance: .; d_gene: .; j_gene: TRBJ2-5; CDR3nt: TGCGCCAGCAGACCGGGATCCCAAGAGACCCAGTACTTC; CDR3aa: CASRPGSQETQYF
len: 14; v_gene: TRBV9; abundance: .; d_gene: .; j_gene: TRBJ2-1; CDR3nt: TGTGCCAGCAGCGGGGCTCATCGAGGCAATGAGCAGTTCTTC; CDR3aa: CASSGAHRGNEQFF
len: 15; v_gene: TRBV4-1; abundance: .; d_gene: .; j_gene: TRBJ2-3; CDR3nt: TGCGCCAGCAGCCTTGGACCGAGCAACACAGATACGCAGTATTTT; CDR3aa: CASSLGPSNTDTQYF
len: 15; v_gene: TRBV6-5; abundance: .; d_gene: .; j_gene: TRBJ2-1; CDR3nt: TGTGCCAGCAGTTCTCCCCCGGGTTATTACAATGAGCAGTTCTTC; CDR3aa: CASSSPPGYYNEQFF
len: 12; v_gene: TRBV5-6; abundance: .; d_gene: .; j_gene: TRBJ1-2; CDR3nt: TGTGCCAGCAGTCAGAGAAACTATGGCTACACCTTC; CDR3aa: CASSQRNYGYTF
len: 16; v_gene: TRBV9; abundance: .; d_gene: .; j_gene: TRBJ1-3; CDR3nt: TGTGCCAGCAGCGTAGATGGGGGGCGGTCTGGAAACACCATATATTTT; CDR3aa: CASSVDGGRSGNTIYF
len: 15; v_gene: TRBV29-1; abundance: .; d_gene: TRBD2; j_gene: TRBJ2-3; CDR3nt: TGCAGCGTTGAAAAAGCTAGCGGGAGTCAGGATACGCAGTATTTT; CDR3aa: CSVEKASGSQDTQYF
len: 15; v_gene: TRBV16; abundance: .; d_gene: .; j_gene: TRBJ2-1; CDR3nt: TGTGCCAGCAGCCCCCCCAAAGGGTCCTACAATGAGCAGTTCTTC; CDR3aa: CASSPPKGSYNEQFF
len: 13; v_gene: TRBV5-1; abundance: once; d_gene: .; j_gene: TRBJ2-2; CDR3nt: TGCGCCAGCAGCTTTCAAGGCACCGGGGAGCTGTTTTTT; CDR3aa: CASSFQGTGELFF